The next 30 T cell receptor beta chains were all read from a single sample in a study of cytomegalovirus exposure and HLA in healthy donors. Produced via immunoSEQ multiplex PCR; TCRdb's table is partial and in-frame only. The profile covers 150,000 to 200,000 clones, with 86% appearing a single time and roughly 1.5% taken by the ten largest. The specimen was PBMCs. Source of these receptors: a woman aged 18-30 years in good health and CMV-seronegative.

This chain links TRBV12-5 with TRBJ1-4; D perhaps matches TRBD1 (6 bases). The CDR3 is made up of 12 amino acids. Germline V gene data show CDR1 as LGHNT and CDR2 as FRNRAP. V was clipped by 2 bases and J by 16 bases, with 14 bases between them. The CDR3 here is CASGLIQGQRFF. The CDR3, as DNA: TGTGCTAGTGGTTTGATCCAAGGACAGCGGTTTTTT.

The chain recombines TRBV7-9 with TRBJ2-7; TRBD2 matches 10 bases. CDR1 is SEHNR and CDR2 is FQNEAQ in the germline V gene (reference sequence). The V segment lost 2 bases and the J segment 6 bases; nucleotides outside the gene matches: 7. CDR3 length: 15 residues. The CDR3 region has the DNA TGTGCCAGCAGCTTAAGGTCTAGCGGGAGCCTCGAGCAGTACTTC. Translating it yields CASSLRSSGSLEQYF.

The V call is TRBV7-9, the J call TRBJ2-1, with a tentative D call TRBD1 (6 bases). The germline gives CDR1 SEHNR, CDR2 FQNEAQ (reference sequence). V was cut by 6 bases and J by 8 bases, with 20 bases left in between. This CDR3 comprises 15 residues. The CDR3: CASRPTGVRRDEQFF. As DNA, the CDR3 is TGTGCCAGCAGGCCGACAGGAGTGAGGCGCGATGAGCAGTTCTTC. Based on the CDR3 plus reference TRBV7-9 and TRBJ2-1, the full variable domain is DTGVSQNPRHKITKRGQNVTFRCDPISEHNRLYWYRQTLGQGPEFLTYFQNEAQLEKSRLLSDRFSAERPKGSFSTLEIQRTEQGDSAMYLCASRPTGVRRDEQFFGPGTRLTVL.

The V gene is TRBV25-1, the J gene TRBJ1-4, with 11 nucleotides matching TRBD1. V trimming: 0 bases; J trimming: 3 bases; junction bases outside the gene matches: 6. The CDR3 consists of 18 residues. Germline CDR1 and CDR2: MGHDK and SYGVNS. In DNA, the CDR3 is TGTGCCAGCAGTGAATATTTCGGGACAGGGGGACCTAATGAAAAACTGTTTTTT. The encoded protein is CASSEYFGTGGPNEKLFF.

The chain joins TRBV19 to TRBJ2-1; a weak D match, TRBD2 (6 bases). This CDR3 region has 14 residues. The germline V gene has CDR1 LNHDA and CDR2 SQIVND (reference sequence). The V end was cut by 5 bases, the J end by 9 bases, with 17 bases between. The CDR3 DNA is TGTGCCAGTAGTCCGGGAGCGCTGAGTGTTGAGCAGTTCTTC. It specifies CASSPGALSVEQFF.

The rearrangement links TRBV10-3 to TRBJ2-7, with 10 bases that match TRBD2. From germline, CDR1 is ENHRY and CDR2 SYGVKD. Germline trimming cut 0 bases from V and 5 bases from J; bases unmatched to any gene: 7. CDR3 size: 16 residues. The CDR3 spells CAISESGLAVINEQYF. DNA for the CDR3: TGTGCCATCAGTGAGTCTGGACTAGCGGTGATAAACGAGCAGTACTTC.

The chain employs TRBV30 and TRBJ1-1; no reliable D call. This CDR3 region has 14 residues. Trimming stripped 7 bases from V and 1 base from J, with 16 bases between. CDR1 and CDR2 from the germline V gene are GTSNPN and SVGIG (reference sequence). The CDR3 loop is CASEGGRENTEAFF. The CDR3 DNA reads TGTGCCTCCGAGGGAGGGAGGGAGAACACTGAAGCTTTCTTT.

This clone was counted between two and nine times. V usage is TRBV29-1 and J usage is TRBJ2-7; maybe TRBD2 (6 bases). The CDR3 is made up of 10 amino acids. CDR1 is SQVTM, CDR2 ANQGSEA, per germline. Deletions cut 7 bases from V and 5 bases from J, with 9 bases between. The CDR3 sequence: CSATSNEQYF. In DNA, the CDR3 is TGCAGCGCTACTAGCAACGAGCAGTACTTC.

V and J are TRBV12-5 and TRBJ2-3; 11 bases line up with TRBD2. From germline, CDR1 is LGHNT and CDR2 FRNRAP. With 7 bases clipped from V and 8 bases from J, the junction kept 11 bases outside the gene matches. This CDR3 region has 15 residues. The CDR3 nucleotides read TGTGCTAGTGAGGCTTTAGCGGGGGGGGCTGGTACGCAGTATTTT. Its protein product is CASEALAGGAGTQYF.

This clone appeared a single time. The CDR3 here is CSATGWMEKLFF. The DNA of the CDR3 is TGCAGCGCTACAGGGTGGATGGAAAAACTGTTTTTT. The chain carries TRBV29-1 and TRBJ1-4, with TRBD1 as a possible D gene (6 bases). V gave up 7 bases and J gave up 8 bases, with 14 bases separating them. CDR3 length: 12 amino acids. Germline loops: CDR1 SQVTM, CDR2 ANQGSEA.

CDR3 coding DNA: TGTGCCAGCAGTGACTTAGCGGGAGGAAGCACAGATACGCAGTATTTT. It specifies CASSDLAGGSTDTQYF. The V and J genes are TRBV6-4 and TRBJ2-3, with TRBD2 matching over 10 bases. Trimming took 1 base from V and 0 from J; bases not matched to a gene: 1. The CDR3 is 16 amino acids. CDR1 and CDR2 from the germline V gene are MRHNA and SNTAGT.

The rearrangement uses TRBV6-4 and TRBJ2-3; TRBD2 matches 11 bases. Germline CDR1 reads MRHNA; CDR2 reads SNTAGT. The CDR3 contains 16 residues. The J segment lost 6 bases and the V segment lost 2 bases, leaving 7 bases of the junction unmatched. In DNA form, the CDR3 reads TGTGCCAGCAGTGACCTTAGCGGGGGGGCCGTGGATACGCAGTATTTT. This gives the protein CASSDLSGGAVDTQYF.

The V and J genes are TRBV11-3 and TRBJ2-1; 8 bases match TRBD2. CDR3 length: 17 amino acids. From germline, CDR1 is SGHNT and CDR2 YENEEA. The junction had 10 bases not matched to a gene; V was cut back by 0 bases and J by 6 bases. CDR3 loop: CASSLDPTGGLVNEQFF. In nucleotides, the CDR3 is TGTGCCAGCAGCTTAGATCCGACGGGAGGGCTCGTCAATGAGCAGTTCTTC.

The chain joins TRBV5-4 to TRBJ2-1; tentatively, D is TRBD2 (5 bases). With 4 bases removed from V and 4 bases from J, the gap between germline ends came to 9 bases. Germline V CDR1 and CDR2: SGHNT, YYREEE (reference sequence). The CDR3 runs to 13 residues. The CDR3 is CASSNDYYNEQFF. Here the CDR3 DNA reads TGTGCCAGCAGCAACGACTATTACAATGAGCAGTTCTTC.

The V call is TRBV11-2, the J call TRBJ2-5; 13 nucleotides line up with TRBD2. Germline V gives CDR1 SGHAT, CDR2 FQNNGV. The junction had 6 bases not matched to a gene; V was cut back by 5 bases and J by 0 bases. The CDR3 is made up of 17 amino acids. The CDR3 nucleotides read TGTGCCAGCAGCCCTCTGACTAGCGGGGGGTACCAAGAGACCCAGTACTTC. It is translated as CASSPLTSGGYQETQYF.

The rearrangement joins TRBV11-2 to TRBJ1-4, with D possibly being TRBD1 (5 bases). The ends were cut back, 0 bases at V and 3 bases at J, with 8 bases in the middle. The length of the CDR3 is 15 residues. Germline V gives CDR1 SGHAT, CDR2 FQNNGV. Written as DNA, the CDR3 is TGTGCCAGCAGCTTAGAGGGGGGAGCTAATGAAAAACTGTTTTTT. Translated: CASSLEGGANEKLFF.

The chain uses TRBV4-2 and TRBJ1-1; possibly TRBD1 for D (5 bases). The CDR3 runs 15 residues. Trimming left V 0 bases short and J 5 bases short, with 13 bases between. Per the germline V gene, CDR1 is LGHNA and CDR2 is YNFKEQ. The CDR3 here is CASSQDYGGGTEAFF. CDR3 DNA sequence: TGTGCCAGCAGCCAAGATTATGGGGGGGGGACTGAAGCTTTCTTT.

V usage is TRBV7-9 and J usage is TRBJ1-3; the D gene is possibly TRBD1 (5 bases). Trimming took off 4 bases at V and 0 bases at J, with 10 bases between the two ends. Germline-derived CDR1 and CDR2 are SEHNR and FQNEAQ (reference sequence). The CDR3 runs to 15 residues. The CDR3 nucleotides read TGTGCCAGCAGCTCGGGGGGGAACTCTGGAAACACCATATATTTT. Its translation: CASSSGGNSGNTIYF.

This clone was counted only a few times. This chain uses TRBV7-6 with TRBJ1-4; a possible D gene is TRBD1 (6 bases). The CDR3 length is 14 residues. Germline V gene lookup returns CDR1 SGHVS and CDR2 FNYEAQ. Between the trimmed V and J ends, which lost 3 bases and 8 bases, there was a span of 13 bases. The CDR3 region has the DNA TGTGCCAGCAGCTTGCAGGGGTCTTGGGAAAAACTGTTTTTT. Residues: CASSLQGSWEKLFF.

The rearrangement joins TRBV6-5 to TRBJ2-1, with 8 bases matching TRBD1. From germline, CDR1 is MNHEY and CDR2 SVGAGI. V shed 4 bases and J 6 bases; nucleotides not matched to a gene: 8. The CDR3 covers 15 residues. The CDR3 sequence: CASSSPDRASNEQFF. For the CDR3, the DNA is TGTGCCAGCAGTTCTCCGGACAGGGCGAGCAATGAGCAGTTCTTC.

This sequence joins TRBV6-1 and TRBJ2-1; D is unclear. This CDR3 region has 12 residues. The germline gives CDR1 MNHNS, CDR2 SASEGT. V shed 1 base and J shed 6 bases, with 4 bases lying between them. The CDR3 is CASSEVINEQFF. The DNA for the CDR3 is TGTGCCAGCAGTGAAGTAATCAATGAGCAGTTCTTC.

The genes are TRBV30 and TRBJ2-1; 9 nucleotides line up with TRBD1. Unmatched junction bases numbered 13, after V lost 1 base and J lost 0 bases. The germline CDR1 and CDR2 sequences are GTSNPN and SVGIG (reference sequence). The CDR3 contains 19 residues. The DNA of the CDR3 is TGTGCCTGGAGTGCACCGGGACAGGGAACCCCCTTCTCCTACAATGAGCAGTTCTTC. Protein: CAWSAPGQGTPFSYNEQFF.

V is TRBV5-4 and J is TRBJ1-1; D gene uncertain. The CDR3 sequence is 15 residues long. V gave up 3 bases and J gave up 1 base, with 13 bases separating them. From germline, CDR1 is SGHNT and CDR2 YYREEE (reference sequence). The CDR3 protein is CASSWNGISNTEAFF. CDR3 coding DNA: TGTGCCAGCAGCTGGAACGGGATTTCGAACACTGAAGCTTTCTTT.

The rearrangement links TRBV19 to TRBJ1-2; possible D gene TRBD1, 6 bases. V was clipped by 7 bases and J by 2 bases, with 26 bases between them. This CDR3 has 18 residues. Germline assignment: CDR1 LNHDA and CDR2 SQIVND (reference sequence). CDR3: CASISRIDRGGDNYGYTF. The CDR3 DNA is TGTGCCAGTATTTCGAGGATAGATAGGGGGGGAGACAACTATGGCTACACCTTC.

The rearrangement links TRBV18 to TRBJ1-2; 10 nucleotides align to TRBD1. The CDR3 runs 17 residues. The trim removed 3 bases at V and 2 bases at J, leaving 9 bases unmatched. CDR1 and CDR2 (germline): KGHSH, LQKENI. CDR3 DNA sequence: TGTGCCAGCTCACCGACGGACAGGGGGGGTTGGAACTATGGCTACACCTTC. Encoded protein: CASSPTDRGGWNYGYTF.

V is TRBV5-1 and J is TRBJ2-7, with 9 bases aligning to TRBD1. The CDR3 loop spans 14 amino acids. The V gene end was trimmed by 4 bases and the J gene end by 4 bases; junction bases not matched to a gene: 6. Germline assignment: CDR1 SGHRS and CDR2 YFSETQ. The CDR3: CASSTRDRVYEQYF. CDR3 coding DNA: TGCGCCAGCAGCACCCGGGACAGGGTTTACGAGCAGTACTTC.

The rearrangement joins TRBV6-1 to TRBJ2-2, with D perhaps matching TRBD1 (6 bases). The germline V and J ends were trimmed by 2 bases and 7 bases, with 14 bases remaining between them. The CDR3 length is 15 residues. The germline V gene encodes CDR1 MNHNS and CDR2 SASEGT. The DNA for the CDR3 is TGTGCCAGCAGTGAATCTCAGGGGAGTAGCGGGGAGCTGTTTTTT. Protein sequence: CASSESQGSSGELFF.

The genes are TRBV6-1 and TRBJ1-2; TRBD1 aligns across 9 bases. This CDR3 has 15 residues. Per the germline V gene, CDR1 is MNHNS and CDR2 is SASEGT. V was pared by 7 bases and J by 2 bases, with 8 bases of the junction left unmatched. The CDR3 DNA is TGTGCCAGCACACGTAACAGGGGGCTAAACTATGGCTACACCTTC. It yields the protein CASTRNRGLNYGYTF.

The chain is built from TRBV7-9 and TRBJ1-4; tentatively, D is TRBD1 (5 bases). Per germline, CDR1 SEHNR and CDR2 FQNEAQ (reference sequence). The length of the CDR3 is 17 residues. With 3 bases removed from V and 5 bases from J, the gap between germline ends came to 19 bases. This CDR3 is CASSFQGGLVGNEKLFF. The CDR3 nucleotides read TGTGCCAGCAGCTTCCAGGGAGGGTTGGTAGGAAATGAAAAACTGTTTTTT.

This clone has more than one count but fewer than ten. The rearrangement joins TRBV5-1 to TRBJ1-2; D is unresolved. There are 15 residues in the CDR3. V shed 0 bases and J shed 0 bases, with 9 bases lying between them. The germline CDR1 and CDR2 sequences are SGHRS and YFSETQ. The CDR3 coding sequence is TGCGCCAGCAGCTTGGCCAACAGTCCTAACTATGGCTACACCTTC. It specifies CASSLANSPNYGYTF.